Listed below are T cell receptor beta chains from one sample, sequenced in a study of lymphopenia after photon versus proton radiotherapy. Some clones are missing from TCRdb's copy, which holds only in-frame ones; the method was immunoSEQ multiplex PCR. This sample has about 28,000 clones, with roughly four fifths found just once. This specimen consisted of peripheral blood, obtained from a patient treated with photon-based radiotherapy. The receptors were gathered from a man in his fifties or sixties with gastric cancer. The CDR3 runs from the conserved cysteine through the conserved F or W.

CDR3 length: 17
J gene: TRBJ2-7
V gene: TRBV5-1
CDR3 protein: CASSWPSLSGISYEQYF

CDR3 length: 11
J gene: TRBJ2-7
V gene: TRBV5-6
CDR3 protein: CASSKTDEQYF

CDR3 length: 15
J gene: .
V gene: TRBV30
CDR3 protein: CAWSAGQAFSYEQYF

CDR3 length: 18
J gene: TRBJ2-5
V gene: TRBV5-4
CDR3 protein: CASSKDGASGGTQETQYF

CDR3 length: 14
J gene: TRBJ2-3
V gene: TRBV6-4
CDR3 protein: CATRDPDATDTQYF

CDR3 length: 16
J gene: TRBJ1-6
V gene: TRBV27
CDR3 protein: CASSFEGNRNNSPLHF

CDR3 length: 14
J gene: TRBJ1-4
V gene: TRBV19
CDR3 protein: CASHQGGRNEKLFF

CDR3 length: 12
J gene: TRBJ1-2
V gene: TRBV6-5
CDR3 protein: CASSYERGGYTF

CDR3 length: 15
J gene: TRBJ2-1
V gene: TRBV12-5
CDR3 protein: CASGLGLDRYNEQFF

CDR3 length: 15
J gene: TRBJ1-2
V gene: TRBV5-4
CDR3 protein: CASSLAGRGSNGYTF

CDR3 length: 15
J gene: TRBJ2-2
V gene: TRBV5-1
CDR3 protein: CASSLGTANTGELFF

CDR3 length: 17
J gene: TRBJ2-1
V gene: TRBV11-3
CDR3 protein: CASSSTLRDRGFNEQFF

CDR3 length: 17
J gene: TRBJ2-2
V gene: TRBV23-1
CDR3 protein: CASSQSLRFSNTGELFF